This record covers a single TCR beta chain. Its antigen remains unknown. Germline CDR1 is MNHNY and CDR2 is SVGAGI (reference sequence). The CDR3 sequence is 13 residues long. The germline V and J ends were trimmed by 7 bases and 4 bases, with 13 bases remaining between them. The sample originates from a study of cytomegalovirus exposure and HLA in healthy donors. Study-level information: For the roughly 390 genotyped donors, 80% to 90% fell within the Caucasian-associated ancestry cluster. Overall study results and limits: Common viral pathogens (according to a later analysis) appeared linked to several of the most significant clusters. Rare TCR sequences predominated, though certain public TCRs were found in many donors.

The PCR made use of 60 Vbeta and 13 Jbeta primers. Assay used: immunoSEQ multiplex PCR; TCRdb lists only in-frame clones, some missing. Here the sample spans around 220,000 clones, roughly 80% being singletons. This TCR came from a girl aged 2-15 years in good health and CMV-seronegative. The V and J genes are TRBV6-6 and TRBJ2-5; weak D call: TRBD1 (6 bases). Sequenced: PBMCs. The CDR3, as DNA: TGTGCCAGCACCATAGGGGGAATAGAGACCCAGTACTTC. Its translation: CASTIGGIETQYF.